This TCR beta chain was observed in a study of blood T cell repertoires in COVID-19. Across the whole study: Material from acute and convalescent COVID-19 was sourced from the United States, Italy and Spain. PBMCs, B-cell-depleted T cells, or T cells were the source of the cDNA or gDNA that made up the material.

V was clipped by 1 base and J by 6 bases, with 15 bases between them. The germline CDR1 and CDR2 sequences are SEHNR and FQNEAQ (reference sequence). This CDR3 region has 15 residues. This clone was detected only a few times. Under the authors' procedure: For nucleated cells, counts were estimated from reference gene primer amplification. Only in-frame clones appear in the TCRdb table, and some are missing; sequencing was by immunoSEQ multiplex PCR. For V, J and clone size, that table is used; D and trimming come from the DNA. This table has 150,000 to 200,000 clones, 70% to 90% appearing once. The rearrangement links TRBV7-9 to TRBJ1-2; D uncertain. The sample consisted of peripheral blood. The TCR comes from a woman aged 70-85 years with acute or convalescent COVID-19. For the CDR3, the DNA is TGTGCCAGCAGCTTAGGGGTTGTGGATACAGATGGCTACACCTTC. It specifies CASSLGVVDTDGYTF.